One sample yielded the 20 T cell receptor beta chains listed below, sequenced in a study of spatial heterogeneity in lung cancer. Points from the study as a whole: Mutation counts in tumors were tracked by counts of expanded intratumoral alpha and beta TCRs.

Specified time point: sample taken at primary tumor resection. TCRdb used MiXCR to reprocess the 5' RACE reads, holding one entry per CDR3 protein. This table has 7,500 to 10,000 distinct CDR3 sequences, 8.7% appearing once. For these TCRs, the target antigens are not known. Sequenced material: lung tumor tissue, taken at surgery. These receptors were collected from a female donor with early-stage non-small cell lung cancer.

In this sample, this clonotype turned up many times. The rearrangement uses TRBV2 and TRBJ1-6; D gene ambiguous. Per the germline V gene, CDR1 is SNHLY and CDR2 is FYNNEI. V shed 7 bases and J shed 4 bases, with 8 bases lying between them. The CDR3 contains 13 residues. The CDR3 is CASKTEYNSPLHF. The CDR3 coding sequence is TGTGCCAGCAAAACAGAATATAATTCACCCCTCCACTTT.

As concerns this clonotype: A much larger clonotype is one base distant, so this may be a read error. CDR3 nucleotides: TGCAGTGCTAGAGAGAATCGGGGTGTCGAGACCCAGTACTTC. It specifies CSARENRGVETQYF. The chain is built from TRBV20-1 and TRBJ2-5; D might be TRBD2 (5 bases). Trimming removed 0 bases at V and 5 bases at J, with 13 bases between. This CDR3 is 14 amino acids long. Per the germline V gene, CDR1 is DFQATT and CDR2 is SNEGSKA (reference sequence).

This clonotype was seen many times. The V and J genes are TRBV7-3 and TRBJ2-1, with TRBD1 as a possible D gene (9 bases). There are 15 residues in the CDR3. Looked up from germline, CDR1 is SGHTA and CDR2 is FQGTGA. V was cut by 6 bases and J by 6 bases, with 18 bases left in between. The CDR3 reads CASSLGQGLGNEQFF. The CDR3 DNA reads as TGTGCCAGCAGTCTGGGACAGGGACTAGGCAATGAGCAGTTCTTC.

This clonotype was seen a handful of times. The rearrangement uses TRBV25-1 and TRBJ2-7; D gene ambiguous. Germline V gene sequence: CDR1 MGHDK, CDR2 SYGVNS. The V end was cut by 5 bases, the J end by 8 bases, with 13 bases between. The CDR3 spans 12 residues. CDR3 protein: CASSRKGSQQYF. The CDR3 coding sequence is TGTGCCAGCAGTCGAAAGGGATCGCAGCAGTACTTC.

This clonotype was counted many times. This chain joins TRBV7-9 and TRBJ1-2, with TRBD1 identical over 12 bases. Germline CDR1 is SEHNR and CDR2 is FQNEAQ (reference sequence). V dropped 7 bases and J dropped 8; count of bases not matched to a gene: 5. This CDR3 has 13 residues. In DNA form, the CDR3 reads TGTGCCAGCAACTTCGGGACAGGGGGCGGCTACACCTTC. It codes for CASNFGTGGGYTF. Variable domain in full (rest from reference TRBV7-9 and TRBJ1-2): DTGVSQNPRHKITKRGQNVTFRCDPISEHNRLYWYRQTLGQGPEFLTYFQNEAQLEKSRLLSDRFSAERPKGSFSTLEIQRTEQGDSAMYLCASNFGTGGGYTFGSGTRLTVV.

Within the sample, this clonotype is medium-sized. The genes are TRBV10-3 and TRBJ1-5; D may be TRBD1 (5 bases). There are 15 residues in the CDR3. Trimming shortened V by 0 bases and J by 2 bases, and 8 bases separated the two germline ends. Germline V gives CDR1 ENHRY, CDR2 SYGVKD. As DNA, the CDR3 is TGTGCCATCAGTGAGTCGTGGGGGGGCAATCAGCCCCAGCATTTT. Protein sequence: CAISESWGGNQPQHF.

This clonotype has ten or more counts. The gene calls are TRBV6-6 and TRBJ2-7; TRBD2 matches at 7 bases. From germline, CDR1 is MNHNY and CDR2 SVGAGI (reference sequence). V lost 0 bases, J lost 0 bases, and 8 bases stayed unmatched. This CDR3 contains 17 residues. CDR3 in DNA: TGTGCCAGCAGTTACTCCCTAGCGGCTATAAGCTCCTACGAGCAGTACTTC. Its protein product is CASSYSLAAISSYEQYF.

This clonotype was observed at least ten times. The chain carries TRBV28 and TRBJ2-7; D gene unclear. Germline V lookup: CDR1 MDHEN, CDR2 SYDVKM. Trimming took off 6 bases at V and 2 bases at J, with 5 bases between the two ends. The CDR3 sequence is 11 residues long. The CDR3 coding sequence is TGTGCCAGCAGCGGAGCCTACGAGCAGTACTTC. Protein: CASSGAYEQYF.

In this sample, this clonotype turned up many times. The chain employs TRBV7-2 and TRBJ1-2, with 9 bases fitting TRBD1. Germline V gene lookup returns CDR1 SGHTA and CDR2 FQGNSA. The CDR3 is 15 amino acids. After removal of 4 bases from V and 4 bases from J, the junction contained 7 bases not matched to a gene. The chain's CDR3 is CASSWTGALGYGYTF. Here the CDR3 DNA reads TGTGCCAGCAGCTGGACAGGGGCTCTTGGCTATGGCTACACCTTC. Complete variable domain (other parts from reference TRBV7-2 and TRBJ1-2): GAGVSQSPSNKVTEKGKDVELRCDPISGHTALYWYRQSLGQGLEFLIYFQGNSAPDKSGLPSDRFSAERTGGSVSTLTIQRTQQEDSAVYLCASSWTGALGYGYTFGSGTRLTVV.

This clonotype was seen only a few times. The chain recombines TRBV28 with TRBJ2-7; tentative D call: TRBD1 (6 bases). The V gene's germline CDR1 is MDHEN and CDR2 SYDVKM. The CDR3 loop spans 14 amino acids. Trimming cost V 5 bases and J 4 bases, with 15 bases left between them. CDR3 sequence reads: CASSPPDRPYEQYF. In DNA form, the CDR3 reads TGTGCCAGCAGTCCACCCGACAGGCCTTACGAGCAGTACTTC.

This clonotype was observed a handful of times. The chain has TRBV7-3 and TRBJ2-2; D is uncertain. V was pared by 5 bases and J by 2 bases, with 12 bases between. Germline CDR1 SGHTA, CDR2 FQGTGA. The CDR3 contains 15 residues. DNA of the CDR3: TGTGCCAGCAGCATTGGCAGGATAAACACCGGGGAGCTGTTTTTT. Protein sequence: CASSIGRINTGELFF. The full variable domain, in which reference TRBV7-3 and TRBJ2-2 provide the parts outside the CDR3, is GAGVSQTPSNKVTEKGKYVELRCDPISGHTALYWYRQSLGQGPEFLIYFQGTGAADDSGLPNDRFFAVRPEGSVSTLKIQRTERGDSAVYLCASSIGRINTGELFFGEGSRLTVL.

This clonotype showed up many times. This rearrangement joins TRBV5-1 to TRBJ2-3, with unresolved D. CDR1 and CDR2 from the germline V gene are SGHRS and YFSETQ. The CDR3 is 13 residues long. V was clipped by 0 bases and J by 4 bases, with 6 bases between them. The CDR3 is CASSLEGSDTQYF. The CDR3, as DNA: TGCGCCAGCAGCTTGGAGGGCTCAGATACGCAGTATTTT.

This clonotype was seen a few times. The chain has TRBV10-3 and TRBJ2-1; TRBD2 matches 8 bases. Unmatched junction bases numbered 10, after V lost 11 bases and J lost 4 bases. The CDR3 spans 14 residues. From germline, CDR1 is ENHRY and CDR2 SYGVKD. The CDR3 sequence is CAYSGGGEYNEQFF. In DNA form, the CDR3 reads TGTGCCTACTCCGGGGGGGGAGAATACAATGAGCAGTTCTTC.

This clonotype was seen a few times. The CDR3 loop reads CSVVSGVGNTIYF. The DNA for the CDR3 is TGCAGCGTTGTTTCGGGGGTCGGAAACACCATATATTTT. The J gene is TRBJ1-3, the V gene TRBV29-1; maybe TRBD1 (5 bases). This CDR3 spans 13 amino acids. With 4 bases removed from V and 4 bases from J, the gap between germline ends came to 11 bases. Germline CDR1 reads SQVTM; CDR2 reads ANQGSEA.

This clonotype was recorded many times. The chain carries TRBV28 and TRBJ2-7; 9 bases match TRBD1. Germline CDR1 reads MDHEN; CDR2 reads SYDVKM. This CDR3 has 12 amino acids. Germline trimming cut 5 bases from V and 5 bases from J; bases unmatched to any gene: 1. The CDR3 here is CASSGDRDEQYF. Written as DNA, the CDR3 is TGTGCCAGCAGTGGGGACAGGGACGAGCAGTACTTC.

This clonotype was seen at least ten times. The chain employs TRBV4-1 and TRBJ1-6; D is possibly TRBD1 (6 bases). With 2 bases removed from V and 7 bases from J, the gap between germline ends came to 18 bases. Germline loops: CDR1 MGHRA, CDR2 YSYEKL. There are 17 residues in the CDR3. Here the CDR3 reads CASSQYGGPTGNSPLHF. DNA of the CDR3: TGCGCCAGCAGCCAATACGGGGGCCCAACAGGGAATTCACCCCTCCACTTT.

This clonotype was picked up many times. This chain links TRBV28 with TRBJ1-1, with D perhaps matching TRBD1 (5 bases). The CDR3 extends over 14 amino acids. V gave up 4 bases and J gave up 6 bases, with 15 bases separating them. Germline V gene data show CDR1 as MDHEN and CDR2 as SYDVKM. The CDR3 DNA reads TGTGCCAGCAGTTCCGGAGGGGTAGTGGCTGAAGCTTTCTTT. It is translated as CASSSGGVVAEAFF.

The sample holds many counts of this clonotype. The chain joins TRBV3-1 to TRBJ2-2, with D unclear. V was shortened by 1 base and J by 6 bases, with 0 bases between the two germline ends. The CDR3 totals 11 residues. Germline V gives CDR1 LGHDT, CDR2 YNNKEL (reference sequence). The CDR3 spells CASSQAGELFF. In DNA, the CDR3 is TGTGCCAGCAGCCAAGCCGGGGAGCTGTTTTTT.

In this sample, this clonotype is medium-sized. This chain connects TRBV5-4 to TRBJ1-2; D remains unclear. Per the germline V gene, CDR1 is SGHNT and CDR2 is YYREEE (reference sequence). This CDR3 has 14 amino acids. Trimming took 0 bases from V and 2 from J, leaving 8 bases between them. CDR3 residues: CASSLVQTNYGYTF. CDR3 nucleotide sequence: TGTGCCAGCAGCTTGGTTCAGACGAACTATGGCTACACCTTC.

This clonotype was observed a few times. V gene TRBV28 combines with J gene TRBJ1-1, with D possibly TRBD1 on 5 matching bases. This CDR3 has 15 residues. The V and J ends lost 5 bases and 6 bases respectively, with 19 bases between them. The germline gives CDR1 MDHEN, CDR2 SYDVKM. CDR3 residues: CASSPQGLRAPEAFF. The CDR3, as DNA: TGTGCCAGCAGTCCGCAGGGTTTAAGGGCCCCTGAAGCTTTCTTT.